Shown below are 6 T cell receptor beta chains from a single sample sequenced in a study of blood T cell repertoires in COVID-19. Here immunoSEQ multiplex PCR was the method, and the copy in TCRdb shows in-frame clones only, minus some. Among under 300,000 clones listed, around 90% were seen once. Sample: PBMCs or T cells enriched from blood (not recorded which). Receptors were obtained from a woman in her twenties or thirties with acute COVID-19.

The rearrangement joins TRBV7-9 to TRBJ2-1, with a tentative D call TRBD1 (6 bases). The CDR3 contains 15 residues. V was clipped by 5 bases and J by 6 bases, with 17 bases between them. Per germline, CDR1 SEHNR and CDR2 FQNEAQ (reference sequence). The CDR3 DNA is TGTGCCAGCAGCAGAGTCCTCGGACAGATCAATGAGCAGTTCTTC. Amino acid sequence: CASSRVLGQINEQFF.

This clone was detected only once. The CDR3 region has the DNA TGTGCCAGCAGCTTACAGGTAGCTGGGACAGGGATCACTGAAGCTTTCTTT. Amino acids: CASSLQVAGTGITEAFF. The chain is built from TRBV7-8 and TRBJ1-1; 9 nucleotides line up with TRBD1. The CDR3 spans 17 residues. The V gene end was trimmed by 2 bases and the J gene end by 4 bases; junction bases not matched to a gene: 11. Looked up from germline, CDR1 is SGHVS and CDR2 is FQNEAQ.

The chain recombines TRBV5-1 with TRBJ2-1, with a tentative D call TRBD2 (6 bases). V was clipped by 3 bases and J by 4 bases, with 14 bases between them. CDR1 SGHRS and CDR2 YFSETQ come from the germline V gene. The CDR3 has 15 amino acids. CDR3 sequence reads: CASSYGRAGYNEQFF. CDR3 bases: TGCGCCAGCAGCTACGGGAGAGCTGGGTACAATGAGCAGTTCTTC.

The rearrangement joins TRBV4-1 to TRBJ1-4, with D perhaps TRBD1 (5 bases). V shed 2 bases and J shed 8 bases, with 15 bases lying between them. CDR3 length: 15 residues. Germline values: CDR1 MGHRA, CDR2 YSYEKL. The CDR3 sequence is CASSQFEAGREKLFF. The CDR3 nucleotides read TGCGCCAGCAGCCAATTCGAGGCAGGGCGGGAAAAACTGTTTTTT.

The gene calls are TRBV7-9 and TRBJ2-1, with 11 bases fitting TRBD2. V was clipped by 5 bases and J by 5 bases; unmatched bases: 5. In germline, CDR1 is SEHNR, CDR2 FQNEAQ (reference sequence). CDR3 length equals 15 residues. The CDR3 loop is CASSPGTSGNNEQFF. CDR3 sequence (DNA): TGTGCCAGCAGCCCGGGGACTAGCGGCAACAATGAGCAGTTCTTC.

The chain has TRBV7-2 and TRBJ2-1; 7 bases line up with TRBD2. This CDR3 is built from 14 residues. J lost 6 bases, V lost 4 bases, and 6 bases had no gene match. Germline assignment: CDR1 SGHTA and CDR2 FQGNSA. In DNA, the CDR3 is TGTGCCAGCAGCTCAGCAGGGAGGGTCAATGAGCAGTTCTTC. It encodes CASSSAGRVNEQFF.